A single sample is the source of the 32 T cell receptor beta chains below, sequenced in a study of technical replicates of blood from a handful of donors (dated by TCRdb to the late 2010s). Receptors were amplified or captured by the immunoSEQ multiplex PCR assay. The table comes from immuneACCESS by way of TCRdb, which keeps in-frame sequences with V and J called. Part of the clones is missing from these tables; in studies checked, under half for an unresolved V gene and the rest for unknown reasons. This sample is represented by approximately 99,000 clones; 95% of them were singletons. Around 0.21% of the sample is taken by the ten largest. Sequences were obtained from T cells isolated from PBMCs. These TCRs come from a human donor in good health.

The chain couples TRBV7-9 to TRBJ2-7; the D gene is possibly TRBD1 (5 bases). Germline-derived CDR1 and CDR2 are SEHNR and FQNEAQ (reference sequence). The CDR3 contains 15 residues. Deletions cut 5 bases from V and 4 bases from J, with 18 bases between. The CDR3, as DNA: TGTGCCAGCAGCCCACAAGGAGCCCAGGGATACGAGCAGTACTTC. Translated, it gives CASSPQGAQGYEQYF.

The chain joins TRBV5-1 to TRBJ2-3; 11 bases map to TRBD2. The ends lost 0 bases at V and 4 bases at J; junction bases unmatched: 4. The CDR3 contains 16 residues. Germline values: CDR1 SGHRS, CDR2 YFSETQ. This CDR3 reads CASSLAGTSGSDTQYF. In DNA, the CDR3 is TGCGCCAGCAGCTTGGCGGGGACTAGCGGTTCAGATACGCAGTATTTT.

The V gene is TRBV7-9, the J gene TRBJ1-2; D gene unclear. Trimming cost V 4 bases and J 5 bases, with 11 bases left between them. The length of the CDR3 is 13 residues. The germline V gene has CDR1 SEHNR and CDR2 FQNEAQ (reference sequence). For the CDR3, the DNA is TGTGCCAGCAGCTCATATGAGATGTATGGCTACACCTTC. Protein sequence: CASSSYEMYGYTF.

The genes are TRBV13 and TRBJ1-6; no definite D call. Germline V gene sequence: CDR1 PRHDT, CDR2 FYEKMQ (reference sequence). Trimming stripped 5 bases from V and 0 bases from J, with 20 bases between. The CDR3 length is 19 residues. The DNA for the CDR3 is TGTGCCAGCAGCCCCCGACGGCCCGACTCCATCTCCTATAATTCACCCCTCCACTTT. Translation gives CASSPRRPDSISYNSPLHF.

This rearrangement joins TRBV7-9 to TRBJ1-1; the D gene is possibly TRBD1 (6 bases). CDR1 and CDR2 from the germline V gene are SEHNR and FQNEAQ (reference sequence). V was shortened by 7 bases and J by 8 bases, with 14 bases between the two germline ends. CDR3 length equals 12 residues. The CDR3 loop is CASTRDIEEAFF. The CDR3 coding sequence is TGTGCCAGCACCAGGGACATAGAAGAAGCTTTCTTT.

This CDR3 reads CASGSSIGAGGYTF. The CDR3 nucleotides are TGTGCTAGTGGTTCGAGCATAGGGGCCGGGGGCTACACCTTC. This chain uses TRBV12-5 with TRBJ1-2, with TRBD1 as a possible D gene (5 bases). V was clipped by 4 bases and J by 8 bases, with 17 bases between them. This CDR3 spans 14 amino acids. CDR1 LGHNT and CDR2 FRNRAP come from the germline V gene.

The chain is built from TRBV7-9 and TRBJ1-3; no definite D call. Trimming pared 5 bases from V and 0 bases from J, leaving 11 bases between. Germline loops: CDR1 SEHNR, CDR2 FQNEAQ (reference sequence). CDR3 length: 15 amino acids. The CDR3 spells CASSQTVISGNTIYF. In DNA, the CDR3 is TGTGCCAGCAGCCAAACAGTGATCTCTGGAAACACCATATATTTT.

This chain uses TRBV28 with TRBJ1-1; TRBD1 might be the D (5 bases). V was pared by 8 bases and J by 2 bases, with 9 bases between. CDR3 length: 12 amino acids. Germline lookup yields CDR1 MDHEN and CDR2 SYDVKM. DNA of the CDR3: TGTGCCAGCGGACAATTAAACACTGAAGCTTTCTTT. It translates to CASGQLNTEAFF.

The chain recombines TRBV25-1 with TRBJ1-2; 7 nucleotides agree with TRBD1. The CDR3 spans 16 residues. V shed 3 bases and J 5 bases; nucleotides not matched to a gene: 12. In germline, CDR1 is MGHDK, CDR2 SYGVNS. This CDR3 is CASSDSRTGLAYGYTF. The CDR3 coding sequence is TGTGCCAGCAGTGACTCCAGGACAGGACTGGCGTATGGCTACACCTTC.

V is TRBV13 and J is TRBJ2-1; 9 bases fit TRBD1. The V gene's germline CDR1 is PRHDT and CDR2 FYEKMQ (reference sequence). Trimming at V came to 1 base and at J to 3 bases, leaving 1 base not matched to a gene. This CDR3 has 15 residues. The CDR3 DNA reads TGTGCCAGCAGCTTAGTGGGACAGGGCTACAATGAGCAGTTCTTC. It codes for CASSLVGQGYNEQFF.

The chain couples TRBV19 to TRBJ1-5; no firm D call. CDR1 is LNHDA, CDR2 SQIVND, per germline (reference sequence). Trimming removed 8 bases at V and 4 bases at J, with 12 bases between. There are 13 residues in the CDR3. The CDR3 is CASLGDPNQPQHF. The CDR3 DNA reads TGTGCCAGTCTAGGTGATCCTAATCAGCCCCAGCATTTT.

V is TRBV19 and J is TRBJ2-6, with TRBD1 as a possible D gene (6 bases). Germline assignment: CDR1 LNHDA and CDR2 SQIVND (reference sequence). The CDR3 spans 15 residues. The V end lost 3 bases, the J end lost 2 bases, and 8 bases lay between the germline ends. CDR3 in amino acids: CASSMKGAGANVLTF. CDR3 DNA: TGTGCCAGTAGTATGAAGGGGGCTGGGGCCAACGTCCTGACTTTC.

The rearrangement links TRBV5-1 to TRBJ2-3, with 7 bases lining up with TRBD1. Looked up from germline, CDR1 is SGHRS and CDR2 is YFSETQ. The CDR3 extends over 14 amino acids. Germline trimming cut 8 bases from V and 0 bases from J; bases unmatched to any gene: 6. In nucleotides, the CDR3 is TGCGCCAGTCGAATGACAGGGAGCACAGATACGCAGTATTTT. This encodes CASRMTGSTDTQYF.

The gene calls are TRBV28 and TRBJ1-3; TRBD1 agrees at 9 bases. The germline gives CDR1 MDHEN, CDR2 SYDVKM. This CDR3 is built from 15 residues. Trimming cost V 6 bases and J 0 bases; bases outside gene matches: 3. The CDR3 loop is CASRLGQGSGNTIYF. For the CDR3, the DNA is TGTGCCAGCAGGTTGGGACAGGGCTCTGGAAACACCATATATTTT.

This clone was detected only once. J is TRBJ2-5 and V is TRBV11-3, with 8 bases aligning to TRBD1. CDR1 SGHNT and CDR2 YENEEA come from the germline V gene. The CDR3 extends over 16 amino acids. V lost 5 bases, J lost 1 base, and 9 bases stayed unmatched. CDR3 protein: CASSLWTGSGQETQYF. The CDR3 DNA sequence: TGTGCCAGCAGCCTGTGGACAGGGAGCGGCCAAGAGACCCAGTACTTC.

This chain uses TRBV30 with TRBJ1-1; the D is unclear. V shed 0 bases and J shed 6 bases, with 11 bases lying between them. This CDR3 region has 13 residues. CDR1 is GTSNPN, CDR2 SVGIG, per germline (reference sequence). CDR3 region: CAWSVLSVAEAFF. The CDR3 DNA follows: TGTGCCTGGAGTGTACTTTCCGTGGCTGAAGCTTTCTTT. Drawing the rest from reference TRBV30 and TRBJ1-1, the complete variable domain is SQTIHQWPATLVQPVGSPLSLECTVEGTSNPNLYWYRQAAGRGLQLLFYSVGIGQISSEVPQNLSASRPQDRQFILSSKKLLLSDSGFYLCAWSVLSVAEAFFGQGTRLTVV.

This chain connects TRBV10-3 to TRBJ1-5; 8 bases are shared with TRBD1. From germline, CDR1 is ENHRY and CDR2 SYGVKD. This CDR3 contains 13 residues. With 6 bases clipped from V and 7 bases from J, the junction kept 5 bases outside the gene matches. CDR3 residues: CAISADREQPQHF. The CDR3 DNA sequence: TGTGCCATCAGCGCGGACAGGGAACAGCCCCAGCATTTT.

CDR3 in amino acids: CASSLSGLGAPYEQYF. The DNA for the CDR3 is TGTGCCAGCAGCTTATCGGGCTTGGGGGCCCCTTACGAGCAGTACTTC. This chain uses TRBV7-6 with TRBJ2-7; possibly TRBD1 for D (6 bases). The CDR3 is 16 residues long. CDR1 SGHVS and CDR2 FNYEAQ come from the germline V gene. V gave up 2 bases and J gave up 4 bases, with 18 bases separating them.

The CDR3 region is CASSESEIQAGGYNEQFF. CDR3 in DNA: TGCGCCAGCAGTGAGTCGGAAATCCAAGCGGGAGGTTACAATGAGCAGTTCTTC. The genes are TRBV10-2 and TRBJ2-1; 9 bases are shared with TRBD2. Germline V gene sequence: CDR1 WSHSY, CDR2 SAAADI. With 0 bases clipped from V and 4 bases from J, the junction kept 10 bases outside the gene matches. This CDR3 spans 18 amino acids.

The genes are TRBV5-1 and TRBJ2-3; no reliable D call. The CDR3 runs 12 residues. V lost 5 bases to trimming and J lost 0 bases, with 4 bases between them. Per the germline V gene, CDR1 is SGHRS and CDR2 is YFSETQ. This chain's CDR3 is CASRLSTDTQYF. DNA of the CDR3: TGCGCCAGCAGACTGAGCACAGATACGCAGTATTTT.

The chain uses TRBV5-4 and TRBJ2-4, with unresolved D. Looked up from germline, CDR1 is SGHNT and CDR2 is YYREEE (reference sequence). CDR3 length equals 13 residues. Trimming pared 4 bases from V and 5 bases from J, leaving 10 bases between. CDR3 loop: CASSPIQENIQYF. The CDR3 DNA reads as TGTGCCAGCAGCCCGATACAAGAAAACATTCAGTACTTC. Variable domain in full (rest from reference TRBV5-4 and TRBJ2-4): ETGVTQSPTHLIKTRGQQVTLRCSSQSGHNTVSWYQQALGQGPQFIFQYYREEENGRGNFPPRFSGLQFPNYSSELNVNALELDDSALYLCASSPIQENIQYFGAGTRLSVL.

V gene TRBV7-6 combines with J gene TRBJ2-1, with 7 bases fitting TRBD2. Germline V gives CDR1 SGHVS, CDR2 FNYEAQ. The CDR3 runs 16 residues. J was trimmed by 2 bases and V by 5 bases; bases with no gene match: 9. CDR3 DNA sequence: TGTGCCAGCAGCCCCGGGGAGGGAGGGCCCTACAATGAGCAGTTCTTC. The encoded protein is CASSPGEGGPYNEQFF. Full variable domain (outside the CDR3, taken from reference TRBV7-6 and TRBJ2-1): GAGVSQSPRYKVTKRGQDVALRCDPISGHVSLYWYRQALGQGPEFLTYFNYEAQQDKSGLPNDRFSAERPEGSISTLTIQRTEQRDSAMYRCASSPGEGGPYNEQFFGPGTRLTVL.

This rearrangement joins TRBV5-8 to TRBJ1-3; possibly TRBD1 for D (5 bases). Looked up from germline, CDR1 is SGHTS and CDR2 is YDEGEE. The V end lost 0 bases, the J end lost 0 bases, and 10 bases lay between the germline ends. This CDR3 has 16 residues. CDR3 protein: CASSLAGGSSGNTIYF. The CDR3 region has the DNA TGTGCCAGCAGCTTGGCGGGGGGGTCCTCTGGAAACACCATATATTTT.

The chain recombines TRBV19 with TRBJ1-3; TRBD1 might be the D (5 bases). The CDR3 is 16 amino acids. Trimming took off 7 bases at V and 0 bases at J, with 16 bases between the two ends. Germline V gives CDR1 LNHDA, CDR2 SQIVND (reference sequence). The CDR3 sequence: CASTNSDRSSGNTIYF. CDR3 DNA: TGTGCCAGTACCAATTCTGACAGATCCTCTGGAAACACCATATATTTT.

This clone has only one observation. The gene calls are TRBV11-3 and TRBJ2-3; D is perhaps TRBD1 (6 bases). CDR3 size: 15 residues. Trimming removed 5 bases at V and 0 bases at J, with 12 bases between. Germline-derived CDR1 and CDR2 are SGHNT and YENEEA. CDR3 nucleotides: TGTGCCAGCAGCATCTGGACAGAGAGCACAGATACGCAGTATTTT. It encodes CASSIWTESTDTQYF. Supplemented by reference TRBV11-3 and TRBJ2-3, the full variable domain reads EAGVVQSPRYKIIEKKQPVAFWCNPISGHNTLYWYLQNLGQGPELLIRYENEEAVDDSQLPKDRFSAERLKGVDSTLKIQPAELGDSAVYLCASSIWTESTDTQYFGPGTRLTVL.

The rearrangement joins TRBV18 to TRBJ2-7; the match to TRBD1 covers 10 bases. The CDR3 sequence is 17 residues long. J lost 6 bases, V lost 0 bases, and 11 bases had no gene match. Germline-derived CDR1 and CDR2 are KGHSH and LQKENI. CDR3 nucleotides: TGTGCCAGCTCACCACCGGGGGGCGACAGGGGGCTGAGCGAGCAGTACTTC. It encodes CASSPPGGDRGLSEQYF.

The chain recombines TRBV5-4 with TRBJ2-3, with D possibly matching TRBD2 (5 bases). The CDR3 has 15 residues. V was clipped by 5 bases and J by 3 bases, with 16 bases between them. Germline CDR1 reads SGHNT; CDR2 reads YYREEE (reference sequence). CDR3 in amino acids: CASSSRSGWTDTQYF. Written as DNA, the CDR3 is TGTGCCAGCAGTTCCCGATCGGGGTGGACAGATACGCAGTATTTT. Based on the CDR3 plus reference TRBV5-4 and TRBJ2-3, the full variable domain is ETGVTQSPTHLIKTRGQQVTLRCSSQSGHNTVSWYQQALGQGPQFIFQYYREEENGRGNFPPRFSGLQFPNYSSELNVNALELDDSALYLCASSSRSGWTDTQYFGPGTRLTVL.

The chain carries TRBV18 and TRBJ2-4; D is undetermined. The V gene lost 0 bases and the J gene lost 1 base, with 7 bases spanning the gap. This CDR3 comprises 15 residues. The germline CDR1 and CDR2 sequences are KGHSH and LQKENI. The CDR3 DNA is TGTGCCAGCTCACCACCGGCGGTGGCCAAAAACATTCAGTACTTC. The encoded protein is CASSPPAVAKNIQYF.

The chain couples TRBV5-1 to TRBJ2-7; 11 positions agree with TRBD1. There are 17 residues in the CDR3. The V segment lost 4 bases and the J segment 1 base; nucleotides outside the gene matches: 10. Germline CDR1 SGHRS, CDR2 YFSETQ. The CDR3 bases are TGCGCCAGCAGCAAAAGGGTAGGGACAGGGGGATCCTACGAGCAGTACTTC. It encodes CASSKRVGTGGSYEQYF.

This clone has only one observation. The genes are TRBV27 and TRBJ1-1; 8 nucleotides match TRBD1. Germline loops: CDR1 MNHEY, CDR2 SMNVEV (reference sequence). Unmatched junction bases numbered 2, after V lost 7 bases and J lost 1 base. The CDR3 runs to 13 residues. Here the CDR3 reads CASKGQANTEAFF. The CDR3 DNA follows: TGTGCCAGCAAGGGACAGGCGAACACTGAAGCTTTCTTT.

This chain joins TRBV18 and TRBJ2-1; a weak D match, TRBD1 (5 bases). This CDR3 is 13 amino acids long. Trimming shortened V by 5 bases and J by 7 bases, and 12 bases separated the two germline ends. CDR1 and CDR2 (germline): KGHSH, LQKENI. The CDR3 coding sequence is TGTGCCAGCTCATCAACAGGTCTTAATGAGCAGTTCTTC. Protein: CASSSTGLNEQFF.

This clone was recorded a few times. The rearrangement joins TRBV30 to TRBJ1-1; TRBD1 might be the D (6 bases). In germline, CDR1 is GTSNPN, CDR2 SVGIG (reference sequence). This CDR3 contains 14 residues. V shed 5 bases and J shed 0 bases, with 13 bases lying between them. CDR3 in amino acids: CAWEPGHLNTEAFF. Here the CDR3 DNA reads TGTGCCTGGGAACCGGGACACCTGAACACTGAAGCTTTCTTT. Based on the CDR3 plus reference TRBV30 and TRBJ1-1, the full variable domain is SQTIHQWPATLVQPVGSPLSLECTVEGTSNPNLYWYRQAAGRGLQLLFYSVGIGQISSEVPQNLSASRPQDRQFILSSKKLLLSDSGFYLCAWEPGHLNTEAFFGQGTRLTVV.